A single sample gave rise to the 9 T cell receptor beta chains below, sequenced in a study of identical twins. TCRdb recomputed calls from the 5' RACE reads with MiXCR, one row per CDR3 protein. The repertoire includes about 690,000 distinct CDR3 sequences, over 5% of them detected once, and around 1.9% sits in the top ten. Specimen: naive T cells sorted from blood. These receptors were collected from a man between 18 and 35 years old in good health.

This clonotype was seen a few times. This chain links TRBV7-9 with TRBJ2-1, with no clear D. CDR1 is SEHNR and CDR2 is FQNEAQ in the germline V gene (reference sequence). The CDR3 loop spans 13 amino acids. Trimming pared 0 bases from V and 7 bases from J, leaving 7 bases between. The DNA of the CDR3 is TGTGCCAGCAGCTTAGCCCCCCGGAATGAGCAGTTCTTC. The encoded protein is CASSLAPRNEQFF.

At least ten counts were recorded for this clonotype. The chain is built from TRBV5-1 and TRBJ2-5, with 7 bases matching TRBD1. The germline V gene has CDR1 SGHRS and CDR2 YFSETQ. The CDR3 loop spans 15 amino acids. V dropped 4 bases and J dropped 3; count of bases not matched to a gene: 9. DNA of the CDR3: TGCGCCAGCAGCAGACCGACAGGGTCCAAAGAGACCCAGTACTTC. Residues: CASSRPTGSKETQYF. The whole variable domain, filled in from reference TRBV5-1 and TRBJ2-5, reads KAGVTQTPRYLIKTRGQQVTLSCSPISGHRSVSWYQQTPGQGLQFLFEYFSETQRNKGNFPGRFSGRQFSNSRSEMNVSTLELGDSALYLCASSRPTGSKETQYFGPGTRLLVL.

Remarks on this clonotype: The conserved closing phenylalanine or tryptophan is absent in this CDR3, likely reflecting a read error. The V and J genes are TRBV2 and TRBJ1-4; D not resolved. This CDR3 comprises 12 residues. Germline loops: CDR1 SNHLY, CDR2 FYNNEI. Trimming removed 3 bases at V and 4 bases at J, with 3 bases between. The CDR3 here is CASSDLNEKLFY. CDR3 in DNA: TGTGCCAGCAGTGACCTTAATGAAAAACTGTTTTAT.

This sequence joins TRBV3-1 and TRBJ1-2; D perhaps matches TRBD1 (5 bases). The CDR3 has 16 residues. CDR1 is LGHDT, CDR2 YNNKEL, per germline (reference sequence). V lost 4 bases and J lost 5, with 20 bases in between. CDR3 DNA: TGTGCCAGCAGCCCCGCCGGGGAGGGGAGGAGATATGGCTACACCTTC. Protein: CASSPAGEGRRYGYTF. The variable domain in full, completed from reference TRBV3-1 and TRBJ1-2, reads DTAVSQTPKYLVTQMGNDKSIKCEQNLGHDTMYWYKQDSKKFLKIMFSYNNKELIINETVPNRFSPKSPDKAHLNLHINSLELGDSAVYFCASSPAGEGRRYGYTFGSGTRLTVV.

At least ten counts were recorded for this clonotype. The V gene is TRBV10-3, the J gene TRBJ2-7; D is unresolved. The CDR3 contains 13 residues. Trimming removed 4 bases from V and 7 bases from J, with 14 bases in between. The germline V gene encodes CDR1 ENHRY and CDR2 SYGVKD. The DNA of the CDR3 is TGTGCCATCAGTGTAAACAGCCCATCGGAGCAGTACTTC. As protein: CAISVNSPSEQYF.

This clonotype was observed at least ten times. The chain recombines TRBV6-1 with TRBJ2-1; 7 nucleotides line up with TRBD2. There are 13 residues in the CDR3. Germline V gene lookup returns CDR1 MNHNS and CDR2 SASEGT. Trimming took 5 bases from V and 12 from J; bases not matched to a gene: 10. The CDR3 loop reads CASSPQRAGLQFF. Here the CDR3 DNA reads TGTGCCAGCAGTCCACAAAGAGCGGGATTGCAGTTCTTC.

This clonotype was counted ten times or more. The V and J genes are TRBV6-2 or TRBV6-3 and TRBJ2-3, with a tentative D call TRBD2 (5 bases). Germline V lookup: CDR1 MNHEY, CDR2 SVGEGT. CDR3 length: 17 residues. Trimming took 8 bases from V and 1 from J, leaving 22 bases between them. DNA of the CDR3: TGTGCCAGCGGTTTCATTACTCGGGGTATCGGCACAGATACGCAGTATTTT. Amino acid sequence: CASGFITRGIGTDTQYF.

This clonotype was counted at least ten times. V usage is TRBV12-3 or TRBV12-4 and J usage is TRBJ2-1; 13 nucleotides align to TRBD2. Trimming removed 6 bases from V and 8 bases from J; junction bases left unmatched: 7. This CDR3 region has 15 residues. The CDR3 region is CASRAGTSGIYEQFF. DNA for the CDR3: TGTGCCAGCAGAGCAGGGACTAGCGGGATATATGAGCAGTTCTTC.

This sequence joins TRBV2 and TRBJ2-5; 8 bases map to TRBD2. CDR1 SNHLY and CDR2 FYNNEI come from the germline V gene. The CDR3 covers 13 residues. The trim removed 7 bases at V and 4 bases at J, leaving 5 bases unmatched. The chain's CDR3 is CASTILAGETQYF. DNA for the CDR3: TGTGCCAGCACAATTCTAGCGGGAGAGACCCAGTACTTC.